This T cell receptor (beta chain) was found in a study of blood T cell repertoires in COVID-19. Study-wide background: Sample material is recorded as cDNA or gDNA derived from T cells, B-cell-depleted T cells, or PBMCs.

Original handling: Amplifying reference gene primers gave estimates of nucleated cell counts. Sequencing was performed with immunoSEQ multiplex PCR; in TCRdb, only in-frame clones are kept and a portion is missing. D and trimming were read from the DNA, whereas the V and J calls and clone size are those reported in that table. The table has about 430,000 clones, more than 70% seen once; the top ten hold 1.4% to 1.5%. With 8 bases removed from V and 0 bases from J, the gap between germline ends came to 12 bases. This CDR3 comprises 14 residues. From germline, CDR1 is MRHNA and CDR2 SNTAGT. This clone was found once.

This chain connects TRBV6-4 to TRBJ2-3, with a weak D call TRBD2 (5 bases). This receptor was taken from a woman younger than 30 who had been exposed to COVID-19. Specimen: PBMCs or T cells enriched from blood (not recorded which). CDR3 sequence: CASSVGASTDTQYF. CDR3 in DNA: TGTGCCAGCTCGGTGGGAGCGAGCACAGATACGCAGTATTTT.